This T cell receptor beta chain was identified during a study of OX40 agonist ivuxolimab in advanced cancers. Germline CDR1 MNHEY, CDR2 SMNVEV (reference sequence). This CDR3 is built from 15 residues. V was pared by 5 bases and J by 0 bases, with 14 bases between. The method was immunoSEQ multiplex PCR; TCRdb's version includes in-frame clones alone and lacks a portion of them. Seen here are under 85,000 clones, 80% to 90% observed once, and the top ten hold 1.9%. This sequence was found in an adult with an advanced solid tumor such as melanoma, head and neck, liver or kidney cancer. The material sequenced was CD4+ or CD8+ T cells sorted from blood, taken in a trial of the OX40 agonist ivuxolimab. The chain has TRBV27 and TRBJ2-7; D tentatively reads TRBD1 or TRBD2 (5 bases each). The CDR3 protein is CASSTPGPSSYEQYF. CDR3 coding DNA: TGTGCCAGCAGTACGCCGGGGCCTAGCTCCTACGAGCAGTACTTC.